These 22 T cell receptor beta chains were sequenced from one sample in a study of early T cells in non-severe SARS-CoV-2 infection (dated by TCRdb to the early 2020s). Library method: 5' RACE. Instrument used: NextSeq 500. Using fastp at Q25 and MiXCR, TCRdb reprocessed the public reads and kept productive beta chains. Entries are consolidated by CDR3 protein sequence, retaining the most common genes and DNA. The sample records about 48,000 distinct CDR3 sequences, 6.2% of which are singletons. The ten largest clones represent around 7% of the sample. Sequences were derived from whole blood, sampled at baseline. The receptors shown here come from an adult who was a healthcare worker with PCR-confirmed SARS-CoV-2 infection or an uninfected control (not recorded which).

This clonotype was seen at least ten times. The CDR3 nucleotides are TGTGCCAGGCACCGCACAGGGGGCGCTATTCCTAACTATGGCTACACCTTC. Amino acid sequence: CARHRTGGAIPNYGYTF. V is TRBV19 and J is TRBJ1-2, with TRBD1 identical over 9 bases. Germline V lookup: CDR1 LNHDA, CDR2 SQIVND (reference sequence). The junction had 14 bases not matched to a gene; V was cut back by 9 bases and J by 0 bases. The CDR3 spans 17 residues.

The gene calls are TRBV2 and TRBJ2-3; 7 bases line up with TRBD1. The V and J ends lost 1 base and 14 bases, in that order; junction bases with no gene match: 6. The CDR3 totals 12 residues. CDR1 and CDR2 from the germline V gene are SNHLY and FYNNEI. The CDR3 sequence is CASSEDRGDRYF. The CDR3 DNA follows: TGTGCCAGCAGTGAAGACAGGGGAGACCGGTATTTT.

This clonotype has ten or more counts. V gene TRBV11-1 combines with J gene TRBJ2-1, with 12 bases matching TRBD2. This CDR3 spans 17 amino acids. Germline V gives CDR1 SGHAT, CDR2 FQDESV (reference sequence). Germline trimming cut 2 bases from V and 5 bases from J; bases unmatched to any gene: 7. CDR3 in amino acids: CASSLWTSGIYDNEQFF. The CDR3 DNA sequence: TGTGCCAGCAGCTTATGGACTAGCGGGATCTACGACAATGAGCAGTTCTTC.

This clonotype has a count of ten or more. This sequence joins TRBV7-9 and TRBJ2-1; tentatively, D is TRBD1 (6 bases). CDR1 SEHNR and CDR2 FQNEAQ come from the germline V gene (reference sequence). Trimming removed 5 bases at V and 5 bases at J, with 13 bases between. The CDR3 consists of 14 residues. Written as DNA, the CDR3 is TGTGCCAGCAGCCCTACACCAGGGGACAATGAGCAGTTCTTC. This sequence encodes CASSPTPGDNEQFF.

A few counts support this clonotype. The chain has TRBV6-5 and TRBJ1-1; 10 nucleotides match TRBD1. This CDR3 comprises 13 residues. Trimming cost V 5 bases and J 10 bases; bases outside gene matches: 7. Germline-derived CDR1 and CDR2 are MNHEY and SVGAGI. This CDR3 reads CASSRDRGRGAFF. In nucleotides, the CDR3 is TGTGCCAGCAGTCGGGACAGGGGACGAGGAGCTTTCTTT.

The table lists this clonotype with a few counts. The chain employs TRBV9 and TRBJ2-1; 7 positions agree with TRBD1. The junction had 9 bases not matched to a gene; V was cut back by 3 bases and J by 6 bases. CDR1 and CDR2 (germline): SGDLS, YYNGEE. The CDR3 has 15 amino acids. CDR3 in amino acids: CASSAEGAGGNEQFF. In DNA, the CDR3 is TGTGCCAGCAGCGCCGAAGGGGCAGGGGGCAATGAGCAGTTCTTC. The full variable domain, its missing parts supplied by reference TRBV9 and TRBJ2-1, is DSGVTQTPKHLITATGQRVTLRCSPRSGDLSVYWYQQSLDQGLQFLIQYYNGEERAKGNILERFSAQQFPDLHSELNLSSLELGDSALYFCASSAEGAGGNEQFFGPGTRLTVL.

This clonotype was picked up many times. This chain links TRBV7-6 with TRBJ2-1; TRBD1 aligns across 10 bases. CDR1 and CDR2 (germline): SGHVS, FNYEAQ. The V gene end was trimmed by 0 bases and the J gene end by 8 bases; junction bases not matched to a gene: 7. The CDR3 has 16 amino acids. In nucleotides, the CDR3 is TGTGCCAGCAGCTTAGCCTGGACAGGGGGAGTCGATGAGCAGTTCTTC. This encodes CASSLAWTGGVDEQFF.

V gene TRBV2 combines with J gene TRBJ1-5; 7 bases line up with TRBD1. The germline CDR1 and CDR2 sequences are SNHLY and FYNNEI. The CDR3 extends over 15 amino acids. Trimming at V came to 1 base and at J to 0 bases, leaving 0 bases not matched to a gene. The CDR3: CASSEDRGSNQPQHF. CDR3 sequence (DNA): TGTGCCAGCAGTGAAGACAGGGGTAGCAATCAGCCCCAGCATTTT.

In its sample, this clonotype was seen many times. This sequence joins TRBV7-9 and TRBJ2-4, with TRBD1 matching 7 bases. Germline values: CDR1 SEHNR, CDR2 FQNEAQ (reference sequence). J was trimmed by 6 bases and V by 4 bases; bases with no gene match: 6. CDR3 length: 14 residues. Written as DNA, the CDR3 is TGTGCCAGCAGCTCGGGACAGACTACAAACATTCAGTACTTC. The encoded protein is CASSSGQTTNIQYF.

This clonotype was seen at least ten times. The chain uses TRBV7-9 and TRBJ1-1; the match to TRBD1 covers 8 bases. The CDR3 loop spans 14 amino acids. Germline-derived CDR1 and CDR2 are SEHNR and FQNEAQ (reference sequence). V trimming: 4 bases; J trimming: 4 bases; junction bases outside the gene matches: 5. CDR3 DNA: TGTGCCAGCAGCTCAGGACAGGGAAGCACTGAAGCTTTCTTT. It specifies CASSSGQGSTEAFF.

The chain joins TRBV12-3 or TRBV12-4 to TRBJ2-3, with 9 bases identical to TRBD2. This CDR3 is 16 amino acids long. V lost 1 base, J lost 3 bases, and 5 bases stayed unmatched. The CDR3 loop reads CASSLDSGSATDTQYF. The CDR3 DNA reads TGTGCCAGCAGTTTAGATAGCGGGAGTGCAACAGATACGCAGTATTTT.

This clonotype was seen repeatedly, ten times or more. The chain is built from TRBV12-3 or TRBV12-4 and TRBJ2-7; TRBD1 might be the D (5 bases). V was trimmed by 5 bases and J by 3 bases, leaving 11 bases between them. The CDR3 totals 13 residues. CDR3 DNA sequence: TGTGCCAGCAGTCTCCTCCAGGGCTACGAGCAGTACTTC. Protein product: CASSLLQGYEQYF.

This clonotype was observed many times. The rearrangement uses TRBV6-2 or TRBV6-3 and TRBJ2-5; 8 bases are a match to TRBD2. V lost 7 bases and J lost 4; bases outside the gene matches: 11. CDR1 and CDR2 (germline): MNHEY, SVGEGT. CDR3 length: 15 amino acids. This CDR3 reads CASTQDGTRTETQYF. The CDR3, as DNA: TGTGCCAGCACCCAGGACGGGACTAGGACAGAGACCCAGTACTTC.

Ten or more counts support this clonotype. Here the CDR3 reads CASSSQEGASRTGELFF. CDR3 coding DNA: TGTGCCAGCAGCTCACAAGAAGGGGCTAGTCGAACCGGGGAGCTGTTTTTT. This chain connects TRBV7-6 to TRBJ2-2, with D possibly TRBD1 on 5 matching bases. V was shortened by 4 bases and J by 5 bases, with 20 bases between the two germline ends. This CDR3 has 17 residues. Germline V CDR1 and CDR2: SGHVS, FNYEAQ.

At least ten counts were recorded for this clonotype. The chain has TRBV7-3 and TRBJ2-1; tentative D call: TRBD1 (5 bases). Trimming removed 4 bases at V and 0 bases at J, with 19 bases between. Germline V gives CDR1 SGHTA, CDR2 FQGTGA. This CDR3 has 18 residues. DNA for the CDR3: TGTGCCAGCAGCTCGACTTCAAGGGGAACGAGCTCCTACAATGAGCAGTTCTTC. It is translated as CASSSTSRGTSSYNEQFF.

This clonotype has at least ten counts. This chain uses TRBV6-2 or TRBV6-3 with TRBJ2-7; the match to TRBD2 covers 7 bases. CDR3 length: 14 residues. The V gene end was trimmed by 2 bases and the J gene end by 2 bases; junction bases not matched to a gene: 3. Looked up from germline, CDR1 is MNHEY and CDR2 is SVGEGT. CDR3 protein: CASSYNGLAYEQYF. The CDR3 DNA sequence: TGTGCCAGCAGTTACAACGGACTAGCCTACGAGCAGTACTTC.

Only a few counts were recorded for this clonotype. The chain is built from TRBV7-9 and TRBJ2-1; no definite D call. This CDR3 region has 16 residues. Germline values: CDR1 SEHNR, CDR2 FQNEAQ (reference sequence). V was cut by 5 bases and J by 0 bases, with 14 bases left in between. The CDR3 reads CASSPHWGSSYNEQFF. Written as DNA, the CDR3 is TGTGCCAGCAGCCCCCACTGGGGAAGCTCCTACAATGAGCAGTTCTTC. Based on the CDR3 plus reference TRBV7-9 and TRBJ2-1, the full variable domain is DTGVSQNPRHKITKRGQNVTFRCDPISEHNRLYWYRQTLGQGPEFLTYFQNEAQLEKSRLLSDRFSAERPKGSFSTLEIQRTEQGDSAMYLCASSPHWGSSYNEQFFGPGTRLTVL.

This clonotype was seen only a few times. The genes are TRBV6-6 and TRBJ2-1; D gene uncertain. Trimming pared 0 bases from V and 5 bases from J, leaving 14 bases between. Germline V CDR1 and CDR2: MNHNY, SVGAGI (reference sequence). The length of the CDR3 is 16 residues. CDR3 amino acids: CASSYSIQEYHNEQFF. CDR3 nucleotide sequence: TGTGCCAGCAGTTACTCGATTCAGGAGTATCACAATGAGCAGTTCTTC.

This clonotype has a handful of counts. The rearrangement uses TRBV5-1 and TRBJ2-2, with 7 bases identical to TRBD2. Per the germline V gene, CDR1 is SGHRS and CDR2 is YFSETQ. The V and J ends lost 4 bases and 2 bases, in that order; junction bases with no gene match: 5. The CDR3 length is 15 residues. The CDR3 DNA reads TGCGCCAGCAGCACAGGACTAGGAAACACCGGGGAGCTGTTTTTT. It specifies CASSTGLGNTGELFF.

This clonotype has a count of ten or more. The J gene is TRBJ2-5, the V gene TRBV5-1, with TRBD2 matching over 15 bases. Trimming cost V 4 bases and J 0 bases; bases outside gene matches: 4. This CDR3 is built from 17 residues. CDR1 and CDR2 (germline): SGHRS, YFSETQ. Here the CDR3 reads CASSVGLAGGYQETQYF. The CDR3 DNA follows: TGCGCCAGCAGCGTGGGACTAGCGGGAGGTTACCAAGAGACCCAGTACTTC. The full variable domain, completed using reference TRBV5-1 and TRBJ2-5, is KAGVTQTPRYLIKTRGQQVTLSCSPISGHRSVSWYQQTPGQGLQFLFEYFSETQRNKGNFPGRFSGRQFSNSRSEMNVSTLELGDSALYLCASSVGLAGGYQETQYFGPGTRLLVL.

Only a few counts were recorded for this clonotype. The rearrangement joins TRBV5-6 to TRBJ2-3; D gene uncertain. Trimming removed 3 bases at V and 0 bases at J, with 5 bases between. The length of the CDR3 is 13 residues. Per the germline V gene, CDR1 is SGHDT and CDR2 is YYEEEE. The DNA of the CDR3 is TGTGCCAGCAGCTACGACAGCACAGATACGCAGTATTTT. This gives the protein CASSYDSTDTQYF.

In its sample, this clonotype was seen a few times. The V gene is TRBV10-3, the J gene TRBJ2-3; 8 positions match TRBD1. The CDR3 sequence is 16 residues long. Unmatched junction bases numbered 2, after V lost 0 bases and J lost 0 bases. In germline, CDR1 is ENHRY, CDR2 SYGVKD. CDR3 region: CAISESGQGSTDTQYF. For the CDR3, the DNA is TGTGCCATCAGTGAGTCCGGACAGGGAAGCACAGATACGCAGTATTTT.